This TCR beta chain derives from a study of T cells in localized non-small cell lung cancer. Using immunoSEQ multiplex PCR, the repertoire was profiled, and TCRdb retains in-frame clones only, with some absent. The repertoire has 830 or so clones, around 23% of them found once; the top ten carry around 19%. This clone counts as large. Its specificity is unknown. V lost 6 bases and J lost 5, with 13 bases in between. This CDR3 spans 13 amino acids. Per the germline V gene, CDR1 is MNHGY and CDR2 is SAAAGT. The study's findings and limits: Higher T cell density in the blood was associated with longer overall survival, whereas higher adjacent-lung clonality associated with shorter survival.

This TCR came from a man aged 35 to 69 with stage II lung adenocarcinoma. Sample: normal lung tissue next to the tumor, taken before any cancer treatment. V gene TRBV6-8 combines with J gene TRBJ1-1; possibly TRBD1 for D (5 bases). The CDR3 nucleotides are TGTGCCAGCAGGCGAGACAGTTTTACTGAAGCTTTCTTT. Translation: CASRRDSFTEAFF.